This T cell receptor beta chain was obtained from a study of PD-1 blockade in classical Hodgkin lymphoma (TCRdb year 2020). With regard to the full study: Nivolumab dosing was 3 mg/kg intravenously every 2 weeks, continuing until either disease progression or unacceptable toxicity. To define a peripheral blood immune signature of response to PD-1 blockade in classical Hodgkin lymphoma, the study combined TCR beta sequencing with CyTOF. Points the paper makes about the study in general: Trial patients achieving complete response had baseline diversity similar to newly diagnosed patients, whereas partial responders and progressors had significantly lower diversity. Baseline TCR diversity was reported to be lower in newly diagnosed patients than in healthy donors and to be lower still in relapsed/refractory patients. A significant rise by C4D1 was seen in CD4+ but not CD8+ TCR diversity (p=0.0027 vs p=0.16), with the rise being most apparent in complete responders (p=0.02). Patients starting nivolumab less than 1 year after ASCT had lower diversity and were excluded from later analyses to avoid confounding by immune reconstitution. The study covered only a single clinical trial cohort, and the causes of the repertoire differences, possibly disease activity or prior therapy, were still not defined.

Genomic DNA was extracted with the Qiagen DNeasy kit from unsorted PBMCs and from negatively selected CD4+ and CD8+ fractions. Amplification of TCR beta CDR3 regions was done by immunoSEQ multiplex PCR with primers that anneal to V and J segments. Amplification bias was minimized using a synthetic immune receptor repertoire, and residual bias was removed computationally after sequencing. Under the source paper's analysis protocol: Custom Python scripts were used to quantify repertoire diversity as the Shannon entropy index. Unsorted, CD4+ and CD8+ repertoires were analyzed separately, except for combined analyses in which CD4+ and CD8+ sequences were merged in silico. A clone counted as expanded when the clone's frequency after treatment rose at least 2-fold relative to C1D1, and clones undetected at baseline were given a pseudocount of 0.5. Singleton clones were defined as clones with 0 or 1 copy at C1D1, and non-singleton clones were defined as clones with 2 or more copies. Clones expanded in unsorted samples were assigned a CD4+, CD8+ or unknown annotation through matching of protein sequences in sorted samples from the same patient. Wilcoxon tests were applied to paired samples to test diversity changes from C1D1 to C4D1. Drawn from immuneACCESS, this table holds only the in-frame rearrangements with V and J called that TCRdb kept. Clones are partly lost; checked studies trace under half to an unresolved V gene and leave the rest unexplained. D and trimming come from the DNA, and the V and J calls and clone size come from that table. The table for this sample lists some 90,000 clones; about three quarters of them were counted only once. The ten largest clones take up 9.4% of the sample.

Looking up the germline V gene yields CDR1 KGHSH and CDR2 LQKENI. Germline trimming: 3 bases from V, 1 base from J; junction bases outside gene matches: 2. Inclusive of the bounding cysteine and phenylalanine, the CDR3 is 14 residues long. Just CDR3 DNA is preserved here, 42 bases in frame from base 1. Note on this clone: What antigen it recognizes has not been identified. Within one base of it there is no much larger clone, and no base qualities were kept.

Interpreted using the paper, the time point label stands for: cycle 4 day 1 (C4D1), after 5 to 7 weeks of nivolumab. Every trial patient had relapsed following autologous stem cell transplantation, and prior brentuximab vedotin exposure was what differed among cohorts A, B and C. The trial cohort was composed of 56 patients with relapsed/refractory classical Hodgkin lymphoma, for whom complete response, partial response or progressive disease was recorded as best overall response. In the multi-cohort phase II CheckMate 205 trial, trial patients received single-agent nivolumab. An independent review committee assessed best overall response by applying the 2007 International Working Group response criteria. PBMCs from the trial were collected at three points: immediately before nivolumab initiation (C1D1), and during therapy at cycle 2 day 1 and cycle 4 day 1. Peripheral blood was collected in 8 mL Vacutainer Cell Preparation Tubes, from which PBMCs were isolated by centrifugation and then cryopreserved.

This specimen consisted of peripheral blood mononuclear cells (PBMCs), obtained before the fourth cycle of nivolumab. This sequence originates from a human donor with classical Hodgkin lymphoma. The chain is assembled from TRBV18 and TRBJ1-1; 7 nucleotides in the junction match TRBD1. The nucleotides are TGTGCCAGCTCACCCGACAGGGCGAACACTGAAGCTTTCTTT. Translated, it gives CASSPDRANTEAFF.